This T cell receptor beta chain was sequenced in a study of glioma-infiltrating T cells. The V and J ends lost 1 base and 10 bases respectively, with 19 bases between them. The CDR3 length is 15 residues. Germline V gene lookup returns CDR1 SGHTA and CDR2 FQGNSA. Many counts were recorded for this clonotype. Its antigen is not identified. General observations from the study: CDR3 overlap between tissue and blood was very small. Tissue-blood divergence was below expectation in non-neoplastic patients, above in gliomas.

Using RNA template, CDR3s of TCR alpha and beta were amplified with iRepertoire arm-PCR. For one-step reverse transcription and amplification, about 90-450 ng of tissue mRNA or PBMC total RNA was used. A single record per CDR3 protein comes from TCRdb applying MiXCR to the multiplex PCR reads. In the table there are 3,000 to 4,000 distinct CDR3 sequences, approximately 15% of which are singletons. This clonotype was sampled from a human donor with low-grade glioma or glioblastoma, undergoing nonglioma brain surgery, or in good health (not recorded which). The rearrangement links TRBV7-2 to TRBJ1-1; tentative D call: TRBD1 (6 bases). The sequenced material came from glioma tissue, nonneoplastic brain tissue, or PBMCs (not recorded which). CDR3 sequence (DNA): TGTGCCAGCAGCTTAGTAGCGGGTTTGGGGGACACAGCTTTCTTT. This gives the protein CASSLVAGLGDTAFF.